This TCR beta chain emerged from a study of blood T cell repertoires in COVID-19. About the research overall: From T cells, B-cell-depleted T cells, or PBMCs came the material, which was cDNA or gDNA.

Per the original methods: Amplified reference gene primers provided the basis for estimating nucleated cell counts. Repertoires were generated with immunoSEQ multiplex PCR, while TCRdb's copy carries only in-frame clones and drops some. From that table come the V and J calls and clone size; the DNA was used to work out D and trimming. Among roughly 220,000 clones listed, approximately 83% were seen once. Ages ranged from roughly 18 to 100 years, with residence in approximately 25 US areas. Cohort assignment relied on participant-reported clinical history. V lost 3 bases to trimming and J lost 0 bases, with 8 bases between them. Germline values: CDR1 MNHNS, CDR2 SASEGT. CDR3 length: 14 amino acids.

Sequenced sample: PBMCs or T cells enriched from blood (not recorded which). This TCR came from a woman between 40 and 55 years old with acute COVID-19. The chain uses TRBV6-1 and TRBJ1-1; D not certain. The CDR3 spells CASSDGSLNTEAFF. In DNA form, the CDR3 reads TGTGCCAGCAGTGACGGTTCGCTGAACACTGAAGCTTTCTTT.